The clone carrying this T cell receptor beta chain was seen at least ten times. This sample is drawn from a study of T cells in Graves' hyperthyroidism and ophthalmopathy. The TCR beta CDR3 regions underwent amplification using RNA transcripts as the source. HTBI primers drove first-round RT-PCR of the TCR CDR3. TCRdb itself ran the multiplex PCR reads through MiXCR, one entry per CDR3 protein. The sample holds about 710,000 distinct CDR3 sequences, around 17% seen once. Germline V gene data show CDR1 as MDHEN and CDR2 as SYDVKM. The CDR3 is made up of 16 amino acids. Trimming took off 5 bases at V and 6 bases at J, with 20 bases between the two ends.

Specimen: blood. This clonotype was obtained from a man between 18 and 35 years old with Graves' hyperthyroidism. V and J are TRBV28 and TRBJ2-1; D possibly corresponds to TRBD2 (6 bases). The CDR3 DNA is TGTGCCAGCAGTACCCTATCGGGAGCCCGCCCCAATGAGCAGTTCTTC. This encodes CASSTLSGARPNEQFF.